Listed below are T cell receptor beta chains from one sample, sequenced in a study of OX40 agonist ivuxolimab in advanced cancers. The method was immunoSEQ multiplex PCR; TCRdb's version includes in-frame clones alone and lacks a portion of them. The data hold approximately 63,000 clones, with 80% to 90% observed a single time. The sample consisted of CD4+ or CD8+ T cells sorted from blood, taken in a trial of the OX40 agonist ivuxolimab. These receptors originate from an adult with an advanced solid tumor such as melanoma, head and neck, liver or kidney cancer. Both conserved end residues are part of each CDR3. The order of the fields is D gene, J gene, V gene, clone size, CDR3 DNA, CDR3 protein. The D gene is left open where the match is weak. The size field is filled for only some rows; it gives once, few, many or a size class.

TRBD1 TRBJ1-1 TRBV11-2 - TGTGCCAGCAGCTATCGACAGGGGTTCTCTGAAGCTTTCTTT CASSYRQGFSEAFF
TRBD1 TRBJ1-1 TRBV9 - TGTGCCAGCAGCGTAGCCTCGGGACAGGGTGGTACTGAAGCTTTCTTT CASSVASGQGGTEAFF
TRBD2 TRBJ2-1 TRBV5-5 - TGTGCCAGCAGCTCCCCGGGTTTGAGCGGGAGTGACAATGAGCAGTTCTTC CASSSPGLSGSDNEQFF
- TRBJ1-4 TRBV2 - TGTGCCAGCAGTGCGAGGACAGAGGGTAATGAAAAACTGTTTTTT CASSARTEGNEKLFF
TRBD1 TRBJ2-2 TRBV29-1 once TGCAGCGTTGAGACAGGGGGCGCCTCCGGGGAGCTGTTTTTT CSVETGGASGELFF
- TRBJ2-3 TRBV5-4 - TGTGCCAGCAGCTTTCTGAATACGCAGTATTTT CASSFLNTQYF
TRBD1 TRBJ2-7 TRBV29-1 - TGCAGCGTTGAACAAGGGACAGGATCCTACGAGCAGTACTTC CSVEQGTGSYEQYF
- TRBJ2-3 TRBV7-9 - TGTGCCAGCAGCTTGTCGGTATTTGGCAGACAAACAGATACGCAGTATTTT CASSLSVFGRQTDTQYF
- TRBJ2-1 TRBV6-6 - TGTGCCAGCAGCCCACTAGTCAATGAGCAGTTCTTC CASSPLVNEQFF
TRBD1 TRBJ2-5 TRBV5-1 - TGCGCCAGCAGCTTGAAATTTACAGGGGGTGCGGAGACCCAGTACTTC CASSLKFTGGAETQYF
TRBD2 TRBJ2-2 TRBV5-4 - TGTGCCAGCAGCTCTCTAGCGGGAGACACCGGGGAGCTGTTTTTT CASSSLAGDTGELFF
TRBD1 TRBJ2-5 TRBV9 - TGTGCCAGCGCCCCCGGGACAGCATCCCAAGAGACCCAGTACTTC CASAPGTASQETQYF
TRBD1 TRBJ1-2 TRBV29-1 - TGCAGCGCCGGGACAGCGCAGCGTTTCTATGGCTACACCTTC CSAGTAQRFYGYTF
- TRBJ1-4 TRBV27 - TGTGCCAGCAGTTTATCGACTATCGAAAAACTGTTTTTT CASSLSTIEKLFF
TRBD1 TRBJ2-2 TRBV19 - TGTGCCAGTAGCACCCCGTATCGGACAGGGGCGAACACCGGGGAGCTGTTTTTT CASSTPYRTGANTGELFF
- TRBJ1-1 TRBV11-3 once TGTGCCAGCAGCTTAGAGGGCCGTATGAACACTGAAGCTTTCTTT CASSLEGRMNTEAFF
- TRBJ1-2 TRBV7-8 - TGTGCCAGCAGCTTAGGGGCCCAACTCTCGGCCTATGGCTACACCTTC CASSLGAQLSAYGYTF
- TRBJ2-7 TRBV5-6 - TGTGCCAGCAGCTTGCAGATTCCCCGGGACTCGCTTACCTACGAGCAGTACTTC CASSLQIPRDSLTYEQYF
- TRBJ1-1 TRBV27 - TGTGCCAGCAGTGCGTTTGGGGGAGTACTTCACACTGAAGCTTTCTTT CASSAFGGVLHTEAFF
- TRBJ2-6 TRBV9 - TGTGCCAGCAGCCCGTCAGGGTCTGGGGCCAACGTCCTGACTTTC CASSPSGSGANVLTF
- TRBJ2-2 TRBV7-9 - TGTGCCAGCAGCTTAGGGACAGCCGACACCGGGGAGCTGTTTTTT CASSLGTADTGELFF
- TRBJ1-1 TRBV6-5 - TGTGCCAGCAGTTACTCGGACACTGAAGCTTTCTTT CASSYSDTEAFF
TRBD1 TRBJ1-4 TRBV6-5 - TGTGCCAGCAGTTACTCGGACAGGGGCCCTGAAAAACTGTTTTTT CASSYSDRGPEKLFF
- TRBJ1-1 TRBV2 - TGTGCCAGCAGTGAATACCCGGGGCTCCCTGAAGCTTTCTTT CASSEYPGLPEAFF
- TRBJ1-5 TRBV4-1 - TGCGCCAGCAGCCAATGGGATAGCAATCAGCCCCAGCATTTT CASSQWDSNQPQHF
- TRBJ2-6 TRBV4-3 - TGCGCCAGCAGCCAAGATGATAGTGGGCGCACCGGGGCCAACGTCCTGACTTTC CASSQDDSGRTGANVLTF
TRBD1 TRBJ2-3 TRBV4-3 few TGCGCCAGCAGCCAAGAAGGACAGGGGTACACAGATACGCAGTATTTT CASSQEGQGYTDTQYF
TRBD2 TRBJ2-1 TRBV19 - TGTGCCAGTAGCGTGTCCCTAGCGGGAGAGATAATCACCTACAATGAGCAGTTCTTC CASSVSLAGEIITYNEQFF
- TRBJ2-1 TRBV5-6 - TGTGCCAGCAGCTCCTGGCGGGGGCCTTCGGAGCAGTTCTTC CASSSWRGPSEQFF
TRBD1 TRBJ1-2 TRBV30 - TGTGCCTGGAGCCCTCCGGGACAGGGATTCTACACCTTC CAWSPPGQGFYTF
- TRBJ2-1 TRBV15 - TGTGCCACCAGCAGAGATAGACGGCCGGGCAATGAGCAGTTCTTC CATSRDRRPGNEQFF
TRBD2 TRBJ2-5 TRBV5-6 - TGTGCCAGCACCCTCGTCGGGGGGGAAGAGACCCAGTACTTC CASTLVGGEETQYF
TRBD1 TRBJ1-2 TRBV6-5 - TGTGCCAGCAGTTACGGACAGGGGACTCGCTATGGCTACACCTTC CASSYGQGTRYGYTF
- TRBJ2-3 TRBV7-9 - TGTGCCAGCAGTTACGATTCGGGGAGAGATACGCAGTATTTT CASSYDSGRDTQYF
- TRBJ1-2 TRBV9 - TGTGCCAGCAGCGACCGCCTCGGCGGCTATGGCTACACCTTC CASSDRLGGYGYTF
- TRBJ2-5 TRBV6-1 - TGTGCCAGCAGTGAAAATCCGGGACCCTCTTGGGAGACCCAGTACTTC CASSENPGPSWETQYF
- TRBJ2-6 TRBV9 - TGTGCCAGCAGCGTAGGACAGGGGTTGAGCGGGGTTAGCTCTGGGGCCAACGTCCTGACTTTC CASSVGQGLSGVSSGANVLTF
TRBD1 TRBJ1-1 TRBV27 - TGTGCCAGCAGTTTCGACAGGGGGCCGAACACTGAAGCTTTCTTT CASSFDRGPNTEAFF
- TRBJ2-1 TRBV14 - TGTGCCAGCAGCCAATTAACCAGCTACAATGAGCAGTTCTTC CASSQLTSYNEQFF
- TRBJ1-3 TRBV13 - TGTGCCAGCAGCCCTTTTAGTGGGGTCTCTGGAAACACCATATATTTT CASSPFSGVSGNTIYF
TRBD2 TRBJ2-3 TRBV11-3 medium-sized TGTGCCAGCAGCTCCCCACTAGCGGGATATGGAGATACGCAGTATTTT CASSSPLAGYGDTQYF
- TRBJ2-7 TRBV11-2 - TGTGCCAGCAGCTTAGATCTAGAGTTGTACGAGCAGTACTTC CASSLDLELYEQYF
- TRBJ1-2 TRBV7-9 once TGTGCCAGCAGTTGGGGGGGTGGCTACACCTTC CASSWGGGYTF
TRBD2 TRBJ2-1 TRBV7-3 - TGTGCCAGCAGCTTACTAGCGGGGTCTGAGCAGTTCTTC CASSLLAGSEQFF
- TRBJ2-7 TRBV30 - TGTGCCTGGAGTGTACAACTCGCGGTGCCCTACGAGCAGTACTTC CAWSVQLAVPYEQYF
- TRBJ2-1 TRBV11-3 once TGTGCCAGCAGCTTTAATAGCGCTTCTTCCTACAATGAGCAGTTCTTC CASSFNSASSYNEQFF
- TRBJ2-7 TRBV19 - TGTGCCAGTAGTATGGCGGGGTCTAAGTACGAGCAGTACTTC CASSMAGSKYEQYF
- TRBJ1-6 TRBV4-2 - TGTGCCAGCAGCCAAGCAGGGGCGTATTCACCCCTCCACTTT CASSQAGAYSPLHF
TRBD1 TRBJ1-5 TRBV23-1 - TGCGCCAGCACCACGACGGACAGGGGGGATGGCAATCAGCCCCAGCATTTT CASTTTDRGDGNQPQHF
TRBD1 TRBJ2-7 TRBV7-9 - TGTGCCAGCAGCCAGGGGGACAGGAGGGCCTACGAGCAGTACTTC CASSQGDRRAYEQYF